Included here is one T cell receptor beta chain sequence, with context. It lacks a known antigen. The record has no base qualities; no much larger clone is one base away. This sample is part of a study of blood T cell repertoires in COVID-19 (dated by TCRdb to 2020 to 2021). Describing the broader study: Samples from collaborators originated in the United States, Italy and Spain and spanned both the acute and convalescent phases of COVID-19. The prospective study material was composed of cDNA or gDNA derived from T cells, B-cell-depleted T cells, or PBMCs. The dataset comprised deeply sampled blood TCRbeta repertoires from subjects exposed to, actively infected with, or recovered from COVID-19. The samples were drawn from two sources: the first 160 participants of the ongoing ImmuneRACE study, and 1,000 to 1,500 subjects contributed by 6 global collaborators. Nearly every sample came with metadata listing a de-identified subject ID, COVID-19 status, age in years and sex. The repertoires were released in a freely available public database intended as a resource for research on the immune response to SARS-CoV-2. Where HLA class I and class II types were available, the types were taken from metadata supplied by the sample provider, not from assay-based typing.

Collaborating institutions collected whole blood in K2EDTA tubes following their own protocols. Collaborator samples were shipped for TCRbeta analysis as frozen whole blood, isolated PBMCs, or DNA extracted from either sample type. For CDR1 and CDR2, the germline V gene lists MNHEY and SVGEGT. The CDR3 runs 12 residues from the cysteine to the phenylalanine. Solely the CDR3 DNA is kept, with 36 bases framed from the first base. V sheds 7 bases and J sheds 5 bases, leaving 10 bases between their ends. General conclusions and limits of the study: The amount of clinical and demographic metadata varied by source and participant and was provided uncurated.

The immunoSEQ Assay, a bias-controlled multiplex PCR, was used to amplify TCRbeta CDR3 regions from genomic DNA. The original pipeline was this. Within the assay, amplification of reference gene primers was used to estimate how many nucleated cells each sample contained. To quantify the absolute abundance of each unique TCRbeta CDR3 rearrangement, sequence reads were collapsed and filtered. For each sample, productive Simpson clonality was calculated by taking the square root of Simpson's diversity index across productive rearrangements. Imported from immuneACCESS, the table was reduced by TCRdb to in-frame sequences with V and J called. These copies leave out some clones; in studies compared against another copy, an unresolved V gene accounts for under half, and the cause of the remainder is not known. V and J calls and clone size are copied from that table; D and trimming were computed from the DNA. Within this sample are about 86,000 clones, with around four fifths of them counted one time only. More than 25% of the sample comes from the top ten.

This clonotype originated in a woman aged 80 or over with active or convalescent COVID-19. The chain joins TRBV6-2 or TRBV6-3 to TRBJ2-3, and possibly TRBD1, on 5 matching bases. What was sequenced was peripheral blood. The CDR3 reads CASTPTGDTQYF. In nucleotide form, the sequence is TGTGCCAGCACCCCTACAGGAGATACGCAGTATTTT.